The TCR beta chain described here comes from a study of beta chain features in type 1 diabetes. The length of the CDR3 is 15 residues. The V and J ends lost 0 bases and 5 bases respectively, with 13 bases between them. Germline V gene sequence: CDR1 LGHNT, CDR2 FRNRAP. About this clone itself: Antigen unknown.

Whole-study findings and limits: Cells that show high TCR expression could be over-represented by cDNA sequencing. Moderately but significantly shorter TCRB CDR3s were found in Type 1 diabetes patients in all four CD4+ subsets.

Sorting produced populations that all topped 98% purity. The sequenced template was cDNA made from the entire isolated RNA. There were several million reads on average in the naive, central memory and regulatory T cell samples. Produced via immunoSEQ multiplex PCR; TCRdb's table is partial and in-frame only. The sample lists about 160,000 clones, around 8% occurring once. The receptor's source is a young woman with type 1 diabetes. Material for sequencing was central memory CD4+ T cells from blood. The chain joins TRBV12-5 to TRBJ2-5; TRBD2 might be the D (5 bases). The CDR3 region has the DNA TGTGCTAGTGGTTTGGTACAGTCGGGGATGGAGACCCAGTACTTC. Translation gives CASGLVQSGMETQYF.